The TCR beta chain described here comes from a study of radiotherapy plus CTLA-4 blockade in lung cancer. Some clones are missing from TCRdb's copy, which holds only in-frame ones; the method was immunoSEQ multiplex PCR. This repertoire shows over 80,000 clones, roughly four fifths found once; its top ten account for roughly 0.82%. The study gave focal radiation plus ipilimumab CTLA-4 blockade to patients with chemo-refractory metastatic non-small-cell lung cancer. The CDR3 is made up of 17 amino acids. Germline-derived CDR1 and CDR2 are MDHEN and SYDVKM. The trim removed 3 bases at V and 2 bases at J, leaving 9 bases unmatched. As for this clone: Its specificity is not known.

Notes on the study in general: In blood, tumor-derived TCR clones expanded after radiotherapy plus ipilimumab.

The J gene is TRBJ2-3, the V gene TRBV28, with TRBD2 matching over 9 bases. The receptor was isolated from a human donor with non-small cell lung cancer who had stable disease on radiotherapy plus ipilimumab. Here the sequenced sample was peripheral blood, taken from a patient treated with radiotherapy plus ipilimumab. The DNA for the CDR3 is TGTGCCAGCAGTTTGATGCCTAGCGGGATCTCCACAGATACGCAGTATTTT. Translated: CASSLMPSGISTDTQYF.